The 25 T cell receptor beta chains given below trace back to one sample, sequenced in a study of cytomegalovirus exposure and HLA in healthy donors. The PCR was carried out with 60 Vbeta primers and 13 Jbeta primers. Only in-frame clones appear in the TCRdb table, and some are missing; sequencing was by immunoSEQ multiplex PCR. The table shows about 73,000 clones, with about 81% occurring only once. Sequencing was done on a sample of PBMCs. These receptors were collected from a man aged 65 to 85 in good health and CMV-seronegative.

The chain links TRBV7-2 to TRBJ1-5; TRBD1 aligns across 7 bases. Looked up from germline, CDR1 is SGHTA and CDR2 is FQGNSA. Unmatched junction bases numbered 4, after V lost 1 base and J lost 7 bases. CDR3 length: 14 residues. Here the CDR3 reads CASSLGQGWQPQHF. CDR3 DNA: TGTGCCAGCAGCTTAGGACAGGGTTGGCAGCCCCAGCATTTT.

The chain combines TRBV19 with TRBJ2-5; no clear D. This CDR3 spans 11 amino acids. CDR1 and CDR2 (germline): LNHDA, SQIVND (reference sequence). Trimming took off 6 bases at V and 4 bases at J, with 6 bases between the two ends. The CDR3 DNA reads TGTGCCAGTAGCCTCTCAGAGACCCAGTACTTC. It codes for CASSLSETQYF.

The J gene is TRBJ2-5, the V gene TRBV5-1; 10 bases agree with TRBD2. The germline V gene encodes CDR1 SGHRS and CDR2 YFSETQ. CDR3 length: 13 residues. V shed 1 base and J 8 bases; nucleotides not matched to a gene: 2. For the CDR3, the DNA is TGCGCCAGCAGCTTGCTACTAGCGGGAACCCAGTACTTC. This gives the protein CASSLLLAGTQYF.

The gene calls are TRBV19 and TRBJ2-3; 11 bases line up with TRBD2. V lost 5 bases to trimming and J lost 5 bases; unmatched junction nucleotides: 6. Germline V lookup: CDR1 LNHDA, CDR2 SQIVND (reference sequence). The length of the CDR3 is 15 residues. CDR3 residues: CASSVAGGGVDTQYF. CDR3 in DNA: TGTGCCAGTAGTGTAGCGGGAGGGGGAGTAGATACGCAGTATTTT. Filled out from reference TRBV19 and TRBJ2-3, the complete variable domain reads DGGITQSPKYLFRKEGQNVTLSCEQNLNHDAMYWYRQDPGQGLRLIYYSQIVNDFQKGDIAEGYSVSREKKESFPLTVTSAQKNPTAFYLCASSVAGGGVDTQYFGPGTRLTVL.

The chain is built from TRBV5-1 and TRBJ1-1, with 7 bases lining up with TRBD1. CDR1 SGHRS and CDR2 YFSETQ come from the germline V gene. V trimming: 3 bases; J trimming: 3 bases; junction bases outside the gene matches: 5. This CDR3 is 14 amino acids long. The CDR3 region has the DNA TGCGCCAGCAGCTCACAGGGGACCCACACTGAAGCTTTCTTT. This encodes CASSSQGTHTEAFF.

This chain connects TRBV5-1 to TRBJ1-6; D remains ambiguous. The V gene's germline CDR1 is SGHRS and CDR2 YFSETQ. This CDR3 is 14 amino acids long. Trimming removed 2 bases at V and 5 bases at J, with 8 bases between. The CDR3 sequence is CASSLSGNNSPLHF. The CDR3 DNA is TGCGCCAGCAGCTTAAGCGGGAATAATTCACCCCTCCACTTT.

The rearrangement links TRBV5-1 to TRBJ1-1; the D is unclear. The CDR3 contains 15 residues. V lost 0 bases, J lost 2 bases, and 11 bases lay in between. Germline-derived CDR1 and CDR2 are SGHRS and YFSETQ. The CDR3 DNA follows: TGCGCCAGCAGCTTGGTACCGGGTTCCAACACTGAAGCTTTCTTT. Amino acid sequence: CASSLVPGSNTEAFF.

The chain is built from TRBV7-9 and TRBJ1-6; 9 nucleotides align to TRBD1. The CDR3 is 16 amino acids. Germline V gives CDR1 SEHNR, CDR2 FQNEAQ (reference sequence). Trimming at V came to 2 bases and at J to 9 bases, leaving 8 bases not matched to a gene. CDR3 loop: CASSLRRGQGSSPLHF. In nucleotides, the CDR3 is TGTGCCAGCAGCTTAAGGAGAGGACAGGGGAGTTCACCCCTCCACTTT.

This chain joins TRBV29-1 and TRBJ1-1; no definite D call. The CDR3 is made up of 10 amino acids. Germline CDR1 and CDR2: SQVTM and ANQGSEA. The V and J ends lost 4 bases and 7 bases respectively, with 7 bases between them. CDR3 sequence: CSVVRCEAFF. Here the CDR3 DNA reads TGCAGCGTTGTTCGGTGTGAAGCTTTCTTT.

The rearrangement links TRBV29-1 to TRBJ2-3; tentative D call: TRBD2 (5 bases). Trimming took off 6 bases at V and 0 bases at J, with 13 bases between the two ends. Germline assignment: CDR1 SQVTM and CDR2 ANQGSEA. This CDR3 contains 14 residues. The CDR3 DNA is TGCAGCGTCGACGGGATGACTAGCACAGATACGCAGTATTTT. This sequence encodes CSVDGMTSTDTQYF.

V and J are TRBV4-3 and TRBJ1-5, with D possibly matching TRBD1 (5 bases). Germline assignment: CDR1 LGHNA and CDR2 YSLEER. The CDR3 spans 14 residues. V was cut by 0 bases and J by 7 bases, with 10 bases left in between. The CDR3 region is CASSQEQVGQPQHF. The CDR3 DNA reads TGCGCCAGCAGCCAAGAACAGGTTGGCCAGCCCCAGCATTTT.

V is TRBV18 and J is TRBJ2-7; weak D call: TRBD1 (6 bases). Germline V gene sequence: CDR1 KGHSH, CDR2 LQKENI. The CDR3 covers 14 residues. The ends were cut back, 1 base at V and 0 bases at J, with 7 bases in the middle. The CDR3 region has the DNA TGTGCCAGCTCACCACGGGACACCTCCTACGAGCAGTACTTC. This sequence encodes CASSPRDTSYEQYF.

The CDR3 DNA reads as TGCGCCAGCAGCATAGGACAGGGTCATCAGCCCCAGCATTTT. This gives the protein CASSIGQGHQPQHF. The gene calls are TRBV5-1 and TRBJ1-5; TRBD1 aligns across 8 bases. This CDR3 is 14 amino acids long. Germline V gene lookup returns CDR1 SGHRS and CDR2 YFSETQ. V shed 4 bases and J 5 bases; nucleotides not matched to a gene: 5. Variable domain in full (rest from reference TRBV5-1 and TRBJ1-5): KAGVTQTPRYLIKTRGQQVTLSCSPISGHRSVSWYQQTPGQGLQFLFEYFSETQRNKGNFPGRFSGRQFSNSRSEMNVSTLELGDSALYLCASSIGQGHQPQHFGDGTRLSIL.

This clone was counted once. The chain joins TRBV18 to TRBJ1-2, with 8 bases matching TRBD1. The germline V gene encodes CDR1 KGHSH and CDR2 LQKENI. This CDR3 region has 15 residues. V dropped 2 bases and J dropped 1; count of bases not matched to a gene: 3. DNA for the CDR3: TGTGCCAGCTCACCAAGCGGACAGGGTAACTATGGCTACACCTTC. Protein: CASSPSGQGNYGYTF.

The CDR3 DNA is TGCGCCAGCAGCCAACTGACAGGGTACGAGCAGTACTTC. Translated, it gives CASSQLTGYEQYF. The chain has TRBV4-1 and TRBJ2-7; 7 bases are shared with TRBD1. CDR3 size: 13 residues. From germline, CDR1 is MGHRA and CDR2 YSYEKL. Unmatched junction bases numbered 2, after V lost 2 bases and J lost 4 bases.

In its sample, this clone was seen once. This rearrangement joins TRBV5-1 to TRBJ2-5; 9 positions match TRBD1. Germline loops: CDR1 SGHRS, CDR2 YFSETQ. The junction had 14 bases not matched to a gene; V was cut back by 8 bases and J by 6 bases. The CDR3 runs to 15 residues. CDR3 nucleotides: TGCGCCAGTTTGGAGGGGGACAGGGATGGGAAGACCCAGTACTTC. It codes for CASLEGDRDGKTQYF.

This clone was counted once. CDR3 DNA sequence: TGTGCCAGCAGCTTAGCCGGGACAGAAAATCAGCCCCAGCATTTT. Translating it yields CASSLAGTENQPQHF. The chain recombines TRBV7-9 with TRBJ1-5, with TRBD1 identical over 7 bases. Per germline, CDR1 SEHNR and CDR2 FQNEAQ (reference sequence). The CDR3 has 15 residues. V trimming: 0 bases; J trimming: 4 bases; junction bases outside the gene matches: 3.

This clone occurred a few times. The chain joins TRBV5-6 to TRBJ2-5, with TRBD2 identical over 13 bases. CDR1 SGHDT and CDR2 YYEEEE come from the germline V gene. V lost 3 bases and J lost 5; bases outside the gene matches: 7. The CDR3 covers 16 residues. This CDR3 reads CASSYTSGGAGETQYF. The CDR3 bases are TGTGCCAGCAGCTATACTAGCGGGGGGGCGGGTGAGACCCAGTACTTC.

The chain has TRBV11-2 and TRBJ2-7, with 7 bases aligning to TRBD1. CDR3 length: 14 amino acids. Trimming removed 3 bases from V and 3 bases from J; junction bases left unmatched: 5. Per germline, CDR1 SGHAT and CDR2 FQNNGV. The CDR3, as DNA: TGTGCCAGCAGCTTTCCGGGACAGTTCTACGAGCAGTACTTC. It specifies CASSFPGQFYEQYF.

The rearrangement links TRBV30 to TRBJ1-2; weak D call: TRBD1 (5 bases). CDR1 is GTSNPN, CDR2 SVGIG, per germline (reference sequence). The CDR3 is made up of 13 amino acids. Between the trimmed V and J ends, which lost 1 base and 4 bases, there was a span of 10 bases. CDR3 DNA sequence: TGTGCCTGGAGTGCGGGACTACGCTATGGCTACACCTTC. This sequence encodes CAWSAGLRYGYTF.

The V call is TRBV6-5, the J call TRBJ1-2, with a possible D match to TRBD1 (6 bases). V shed 3 bases and J shed 7 bases, with 21 bases lying between them. Per germline, CDR1 MNHEY and CDR2 SVGAGI. This CDR3 spans 16 amino acids. CDR3 region: CASSYTTGTRGGGYTF. The CDR3 DNA reads as TGTGCCAGCAGTTATACCACCGGGACAAGGGGGGGTGGCTACACCTTC.

This clone appeared a few times. The chain carries TRBV6-5 and TRBJ1-1; D is unclear. This CDR3 is 15 amino acids long. From germline, CDR1 is MNHEY and CDR2 SVGAGI. Trimming shortened V by 0 bases and J by 2 bases, and 10 bases separated the two germline ends. CDR3 in amino acids: CASSYSWRVNTEAFF. The CDR3 region has the DNA TGTGCCAGCAGTTACTCTTGGCGGGTAAACACTGAAGCTTTCTTT.

The chain couples TRBV4-3 to TRBJ1-2, with 11 bases aligning to TRBD1. The trim removed 4 bases at V and 8 bases at J, leaving 9 bases unmatched. The CDR3 is 15 amino acids. Germline CDR1 is LGHNA and CDR2 is YSLEER. This chain's CDR3 is CASSRSGQGGEGYTF. DNA of the CDR3: TGCGCCAGCAGCCGATCGGGACAGGGGGGGGAGGGCTACACCTTC.

The J gene is TRBJ2-1, the V gene TRBV11-3, with 10 bases fitting TRBD2. V was pared by 5 bases and J by 8 bases, with 21 bases of the junction left unmatched. The CDR3 spans 19 residues. The germline gives CDR1 SGHNT, CDR2 YENEEA. CDR3 sequence: CASSRDPGATGLAIDEQFF. DNA of the CDR3: TGTGCCAGCAGCAGGGATCCAGGGGCCACGGGACTAGCGATCGATGAGCAGTTCTTC.

The chain is built from TRBV5-1 and TRBJ2-3; the match to TRBD2 covers 7 bases. The germline gives CDR1 SGHRS, CDR2 YFSETQ. The length of the CDR3 is 15 residues. Trimming at V came to 4 bases and at J to 4 bases, leaving 9 bases not matched to a gene. The CDR3 DNA reads as TGCGCCAGCAGCACAACTAGCGTTTCAGCAGATACGCAGTATTTT. Protein: CASSTTSVSADTQYF.